This T cell receptor (beta chain) was sequenced in a study of cytomegalovirus exposure and HLA in healthy donors. Overall study findings and caveats: As was reported, the HLA-A and HLA-B alleles of most subjects were accurately predicted from TCR beta sequences.

Primers for the PCR totalled 60 Vbeta and 13 Jbeta. In the original analysis: Counted up in a later analysis, unique TCR beta chains came to about 80 million, with around 12 million shared. The data were produced by immunoSEQ multiplex PCR, yet TCRdb's version contains in-frame clones alone and is incomplete. V, J and clone size are those of that table, while D and trimming were read from the DNA. The sample lists 130,000 to 150,000 clones; roughly 80% were seen once. Germline CDR1 MNHEY, CDR2 SVGAGI. The CDR3 loop spans 15 amino acids. V lost 0 bases and J lost 2, with 10 bases in between. Concerning this clone itself: Its antigen is unidentified.

The sample consisted of PBMCs. This chain uses TRBV6-5 with TRBJ1-2; a possible D gene is TRBD1 (5 bases). The TCR comes from a woman between 40 and 50 years old in good health and CMV-seropositive. The CDR3 is CASSYSFSGNYGYTF. As DNA, the CDR3 is TGTGCCAGCAGTTACTCGTTTTCAGGGAACTATGGCTACACCTTC.